A selection of T cell receptor beta chains follows, all from one sample in a study of cytomegalovirus exposure and HLA in healthy donors. Clones were read by immunoSEQ multiplex PCR, and TCRdb kept only the in-frame ones, dropping some. The table lists 40,000 to 45,000 clones, 45% to 60% of them singletons. The material sequenced was PBMCs. The receptor set was obtained from a man between 60 and 75 years old in good health and CMV-seronegative. The CDR3 runs from the conserved cysteine through the conserved F or W. A D gene is named only where the DNA matches it firmly. The size entry is marked missing in some rows and otherwise reads once, few, many or a size class.

TGTGCCAGCAGCCAAGACCCCAACTCTGGGGCCAACGTCCTGACTTTC	CASSQDPNSGANVLTF	TRBJ2-6	.	few	TRBV4-2
TGTGCCAGCAGTTTCCGGGACAGAGTTAACACTGAAGCTTTCTTT	CASSFRDRVNTEAFF	TRBJ1-1	TRBD1	.	TRBV6-1
TGCGCCAGCAGCCCTAGCGGGTACACTGAAGCTTTCTTT	CASSPSGYTEAFF	TRBJ1-1	.	few	TRBV4-3
TGTGCCAGCAGTTTAGGGGGCTCGGGAGCTTTCTTT	CASSLGGSGAFF	TRBJ1-1	TRBD1	.	TRBV25-1
TGCGCCAGCAGCCTAGAGGGGCAGGTAGACACTGAAGCTTTCTTT	CASSLEGQVDTEAFF	TRBJ1-1	.	once	TRBV4-1
TGTGCCAGCAGCGTAGAAGGGACAGGGGCCCTAACGCAGTATTTT	CASSVEGTGALTQYF	TRBJ2-3	TRBD1	.	TRBV9
TGCGCCAGCAGCTTGGAGCGGGAAGGCACAGATACGCAGTATTTT	CASSLEREGTDTQYF	TRBJ2-3	TRBD2	few	TRBV5-1
TGCGCCAGCAGCCTGGGGGAGGGGGTCACAGATACGCAGTATTTT	CASSLGEGVTDTQYF	TRBJ2-3	.	.	TRBV4-1
TGTGCCAGCAGTTCGGGAATAAGTGGAAACACCATATATTTT	CASSSGISGNTIYF	TRBJ1-3	.	few	TRBV6-5
TGCGCCAGCAGCTTGAGGACAGGGGGAGACACCGGGGAGCTGTTTTTT	CASSLRTGGDTGELFF	TRBJ2-2	TRBD1	.	TRBV5-1
TGTGCTAGTGGGCTAGCGGGAGGGGCCGGGGAGCTGTTTTTT	CASGLAGGAGELFF	TRBJ2-2	TRBD2	.	TRBV12-5
TGTGCCAGCAGCCGGACTAGCGGGTACCAAGAGACCCAGTACTTC	CASSRTSGYQETQYF	TRBJ2-5	TRBD2	few	TRBV7-9
TGTGCCAGCAGCCGGACAAAAACCTACGAGCAGTACTTC	CASSRTKTYEQYF	TRBJ2-7	.	few	TRBV11-2
TGCGCCAGCAGCTCCGGACTAGTATCAGATACGCAGTATTTT	CASSSGLVSDTQYF	TRBJ2-3	TRBD2	.	TRBV5-1
TGTGCCTGGGCGGAAGCTCGACCCCTCTATGGCTACACCTTC	CAWAEARPLYGYTF	TRBJ1-2	.	.	TRBV30
TGCGCCAGCAGCTCCGGACTAGCTGCCTTCCAAGAGACCCAGTACTTC	CASSSGLAAFQETQYF	TRBJ2-5	TRBD2	.	TRBV5-1
TGTGCCAGCAGCCTTAGGGACAGAGCCTACGAGCAGTACTTC	CASSLRDRAYEQYF	TRBJ2-7	TRBD1	.	TRBV7-8
TGTGCCTGGAGTGTAGGTGGCGGGGGGACCTACGAGCAGTACTTC	CAWSVGGGGTYEQYF	TRBJ2-7	TRBD2	.	TRBV30
TGTGCCACCAGCAGGGGGGTTGGTCGGGAGGGGAGCTCCTACGAGCAGTACTTC	CATSRGVGREGSSYEQYF	TRBJ2-7	TRBD2	.	TRBV15
TGTGCCATCAGTGATGTGAACAGGGCGCTGGGCGAGCAGTACTTC	CAISDVNRALGEQYF	TRBJ2-7	.	.	TRBV10-3
TGTGCCAGCAGCTTATATGGAGATGAAAAACTGTTTTTT	CASSLYGDEKLFF	TRBJ1-4	.	.	TRBV7-9
TGTGCCAGCACTCCAGGGGATGGCTACACCTTC	CASTPGDGYTF	TRBJ1-2	.	.	TRBV28
TGTGCCAGCACTCTATCCGGGCCACCGGAGGGGCCCGGGGAGCTGTTTTTT	CASTLSGPPEGPGELFF	TRBJ2-2	.	few	TRBV6-4
TGTGCCAGCACCAGAGGGGGGGACACTGAAGCTTTCTTT	CASTRGGDTEAFF	TRBJ1-1	.	.	TRBV27
TGTGCCTGGACGGTAGGAGATCTAAACATTCAGTACTTC	CAWTVGDLNIQYF	TRBJ2-4	.	.	TRBV30
TGTGCCACCAGCAGACCCGATCAGCCCCAGCATTTT	CATSRPDQPQHF	TRBJ1-5	.	.	TRBV15
TGTGCCTGGAGTGTACCCGGACTAGCGGTATACTACGAGCAGTACTTC	CAWSVPGLAVYYEQYF	TRBJ2-7	TRBD2	.	TRBV30
TGTGCCAGCAGCTTAGCTCAGGGAACTTCACCCCTCCACTTT	CASSLAQGTSPLHF	TRBJ1-6	.	few	TRBV13
TGTGCCACCGGGACAGTTAATTCACCCCTCCACTTT	CATGTVNSPLHF	TRBJ1-6	TRBD1	.	TRBV6-5
TGCGCCAGCAGCCAAGATGGGGCAGGGAACCTTGGCTACACCTTC	CASSQDGAGNLGYTF	TRBJ1-2	.	.	TRBV4-3
TGCGCCAGCAGCCCGTATGCCTCGAGCTCCTACAATGAGCAGTTCTTC	CASSPYASSSYNEQFF	TRBJ2-1	.	.	TRBV5-1